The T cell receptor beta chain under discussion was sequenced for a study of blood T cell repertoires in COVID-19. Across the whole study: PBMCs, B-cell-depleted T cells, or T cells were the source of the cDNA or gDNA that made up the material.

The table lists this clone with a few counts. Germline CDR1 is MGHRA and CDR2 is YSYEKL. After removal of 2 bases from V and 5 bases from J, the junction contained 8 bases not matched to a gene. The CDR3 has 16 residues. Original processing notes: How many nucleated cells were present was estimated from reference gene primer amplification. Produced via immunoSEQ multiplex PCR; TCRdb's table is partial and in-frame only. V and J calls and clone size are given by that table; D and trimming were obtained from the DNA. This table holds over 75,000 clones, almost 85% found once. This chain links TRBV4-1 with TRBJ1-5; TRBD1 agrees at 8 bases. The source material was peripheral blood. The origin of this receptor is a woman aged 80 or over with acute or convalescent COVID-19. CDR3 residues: CASSQNQQGDYQPQHF. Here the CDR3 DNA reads TGCGCCAGCAGCCAAAACCAACAGGGGGACTATCAGCCCCAGCATTTT.